This TCR beta chain was profiled in a study of OX40 agonist ivuxolimab in advanced cancers. TCRdb's table, derived via immunoSEQ multiplex PCR, lists solely in-frame clones and lacks some. The sample holds 70,000 to 95,000 clones, about 93% seen once. The CDR3 is 13 residues long. Germline CDR1 is MNHEY and CDR2 is SVGAGI. The junction had 4 bases not matched to a gene; V was cut back by 7 bases and J by 7 bases. This chain uses TRBV6-5 with TRBJ1-4; 9 bases fit TRBD1. Specimen: CD4+ or CD8+ T cells sorted from blood, collected in a trial of the OX40 agonist ivuxolimab. The clonotype comes from an adult with an advanced solid tumor such as melanoma, head and neck, liver or kidney cancer. The CDR3 loop reads CASKMTGGEKLFF. CDR3 sequence (DNA): TGTGCCAGCAAAATGACAGGGGGTGAAAAACTGTTTTTT.